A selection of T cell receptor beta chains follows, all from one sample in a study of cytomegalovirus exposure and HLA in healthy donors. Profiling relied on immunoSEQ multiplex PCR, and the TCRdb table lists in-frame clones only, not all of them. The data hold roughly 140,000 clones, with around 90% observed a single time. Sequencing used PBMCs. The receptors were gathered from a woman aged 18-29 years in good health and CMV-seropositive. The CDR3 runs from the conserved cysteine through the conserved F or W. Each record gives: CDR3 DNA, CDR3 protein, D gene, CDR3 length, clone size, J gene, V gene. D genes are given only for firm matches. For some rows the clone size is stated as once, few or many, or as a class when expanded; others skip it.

DNA: TGCGCCAGCAGCCAAGCGACTAGCGGGACCCCCTACGAGCAGTACTTC
CDR3: CASSQATSGTPYEQYF
D: TRBD2
length: 16
size: .
J: TRBJ2-7
V: TRBV4-1

DNA: TGTGCCGAGGGGGGGATGAACACTGAAGCTTTCTTT
CDR3: CAEGGMNTEAFF
D: .
length: 12
size: .
J: TRBJ1-1
V: TRBV28

DNA: TGTGCCAGTAGTATTTTGTCAGCGGGAGGGGGGGCGGCCAAAAACATTCAGTACTTC
CDR3: CASSILSAGGGAAKNIQYF
D: TRBD2
length: 19
size: .
J: TRBJ2-4
V: TRBV19

DNA: TGTGCCAGTAGGACTAGCGGGAGGGATGAGCAGTTCTTC
CDR3: CASRTSGRDEQFF
D: TRBD2
length: 13
size: .
J: TRBJ2-1
V: TRBV19

DNA: TGTGCCAGAGGACAGGGGCAAGAGACCCAGTACTTC
CDR3: CARGQGQETQYF
D: TRBD1
length: 12
size: .
J: TRBJ2-5
V: TRBV2

DNA: TGTGCCAGCAGGTGGGCTAGCGGGAGAGAGACCCAGTACTTC
CDR3: CASRWASGRETQYF
D: TRBD2
length: 14
size: .
J: TRBJ2-5
V: TRBV2

DNA: TGTGCCAGCAGCGTACAGGACAACTCTGGAAACACCATATATTTT
CDR3: CASSVQDNSGNTIYF
D: .
length: 15
size: .
J: TRBJ1-3
V: TRBV9

DNA: TGCGCCAGCAGTGGGCGGGAGAAGCTTATCAATGAGCAGTTCTTC
CDR3: CASSGREKLINEQFF
D: TRBD2
length: 15
size: .
J: TRBJ2-1
V: TRBV10-2

DNA: TGTGCCAGCAGTGGACACATCATCACCAATCAGCCCCAGCATTTT
CDR3: CASSGHIITNQPQHF
D: .
length: 15
size: few
J: TRBJ1-5
V: TRBV2

DNA: TGTGCCAGCACCCCAGGGTTGCTAAGCTCTGGAAACACCATATATTTT
CDR3: CASTPGLLSSGNTIYF
D: .
length: 16
size: .
J: TRBJ1-3
V: TRBV28

DNA: TGTGCCAGCAGCCTCCCCTCCCCGGGGACTAACACTGAAGCTTTCTTT
CDR3: CASSLPSPGTNTEAFF
D: .
length: 16
size: .
J: TRBJ1-1
V: TRBV13

DNA: TGTGCCAGCAGCCCACAAGCGGGAGGGCCTGGCGAGCAGTACTTC
CDR3: CASSPQAGGPGEQYF
D: TRBD2
length: 15
size: .
J: TRBJ2-7
V: TRBV7-2

DNA: TGTGCTAGTGGGTCCGGGAGGACTGAAGCTTTCTTT
CDR3: CASGSGRTEAFF
D: .
length: 12
size: .
J: TRBJ1-1
V: TRBV12-5

DNA: TGTGCCAGTAGTATTTACTCGGGCGGGACTGGGGCAGATACGCAGTATTTT
CDR3: CASSIYSGGTGADTQYF
D: .
length: 17
size: .
J: TRBJ2-3
V: TRBV19

DNA: TGCAGCGTGCAGGGGGCCTACGAGCAGTACTTC
CDR3: CSVQGAYEQYF
D: TRBD1
length: 11
size: .
J: TRBJ2-7
V: TRBV29-1

DNA: TGTGCCAGCAGTGCAGGACAGGGACCCCTCACGAACACCGGGGAGCTGTTTTTT
CDR3: CASSAGQGPLTNTGELFF
D: TRBD1
length: 18
size: .
J: TRBJ2-2
V: TRBV2

DNA: TGTGCCAGCAGCCAAGATTGGGCTAGCGGCAACACAGATACGCAGTATTTT
CDR3: CASSQDWASGNTDTQYF
D: TRBD2
length: 17
size: .
J: TRBJ2-3
V: TRBV4-2

DNA: TGCGCCAGCAGGTTCTATTCCGGGCAAGAGACCCAGTACTTC
CDR3: CASRFYSGQETQYF
D: .
length: 14
size: once
J: TRBJ2-5
V: TRBV5-1

DNA: TGTGCCTGGAGTTTGTCTAGCGTGCGCGAGACCCAGTACTTC
CDR3: CAWSLSSVRETQYF
D: .
length: 14
size: .
J: TRBJ2-5
V: TRBV30

DNA: TGTGCCAGCAGCCCATTAGGGACTAGCCCTAACACAGATACGCAGTATTTT
CDR3: CASSPLGTSPNTDTQYF
D: TRBD2
length: 17
size: .
J: TRBJ2-3
V: TRBV9

DNA: TGTGCCAGCAGTTCCCGGACTAGCGGTGAGCAGTTCTTC
CDR3: CASSSRTSGEQFF
D: TRBD2
length: 13
size: once
J: TRBJ2-1
V: TRBV27

DNA: TGTGCCAGCAGTTTAGACAGGGAATACGGAAACACCATATATTTT
CDR3: CASSLDREYGNTIYF
D: TRBD1
length: 15
size: .
J: TRBJ1-3
V: TRBV28

DNA: TGTGCCTGGAGTTCCCTCCTAGCGGGAGACCACAATGAGCAGTTCTTC
CDR3: CAWSSLLAGDHNEQFF
D: TRBD2
length: 16
size: .
J: TRBJ2-1
V: TRBV30

DNA: TGTGCCAGCAGCAAGCGGGACAGGGGTCCGGAGCAGTACTTC
CDR3: CASSKRDRGPEQYF
D: TRBD1
length: 14
size: .
J: TRBJ2-7
V: TRBV13

DNA: TGTGCCAGCAGTCGGACAGAGATATTCTCCTACAATGAGCAGTTCTTC
CDR3: CASSRTEIFSYNEQFF
D: .
length: 16
size: .
J: TRBJ2-1
V: TRBV2

DNA: TGTGCCAGCAGCTTACAGGGGAAGGTGAGCAATCAGCCCCAGCATTTT
CDR3: CASSLQGKVSNQPQHF
D: TRBD1
length: 16
size: .
J: TRBJ1-5
V: TRBV5-4

DNA: TGTGCCAGCAGTACCGGGACTCTGAACACCGGGGAGCTGCTTTTT
CDR3: CASSTGTLNTGELLF
D: .
length: 15
size: .
J: TRBJ2-2
V: TRBV2

DNA: TGTGCCAGCAGCTCCCCCGACAGGGTCTTAGAGACCCAGTACTTC
CDR3: CASSSPDRVLETQYF
D: TRBD1
length: 15
size: .
J: TRBJ2-5
V: TRBV7-2

DNA: TGTGCCAGCAGCTTAGGGCGGGATCCGAATGAGCAGTTCTTC
CDR3: CASSLGRDPNEQFF
D: .
length: 14
size: .
J: TRBJ2-1
V: TRBV11-3

DNA: TGTGCCAGCAGCCGTCCCGGCGCGGGCTCTGGAAACACCATATATTTT
CDR3: CASSRPGAGSGNTIYF
D: .
length: 16
size: .
J: TRBJ1-3
V: TRBV11-2

DNA: TGTGCCAGCAGCTCACTAACCTCACTAGCGAGGGAGACCCAGTACTTC
CDR3: CASSSLTSLARETQYF
D: TRBD2
length: 16
size: .
J: TRBJ2-5
V: TRBV28

DNA: TGCGCCAGCAGCTTGATAGGCGGGAGGGAAACAGATACGCAGTATTTT
CDR3: CASSLIGGRETDTQYF
D: TRBD2
length: 16
size: .
J: TRBJ2-3
V: TRBV5-1

DNA: TGTGCCAGCAGTGCTTTCGACAGGGGTGTGGATACGCAGTATTTT
CDR3: CASSAFDRGVDTQYF
D: TRBD1
length: 15
size: .
J: TRBJ2-3
V: TRBV28

DNA: TGTGCCTGGAGTCCACGACTAGCGGGCGACTACGAGCAGTACTTC
CDR3: CAWSPRLAGDYEQYF
D: TRBD2
length: 15
size: .
J: TRBJ2-7
V: TRBV30

DNA: TGTGCCAGCAGTCTCTCCCCCAGGGTAAATGGCTACACCTTC
CDR3: CASSLSPRVNGYTF
D: .
length: 14
size: .
J: TRBJ1-2
V: TRBV28

DNA: TGTGCCACCACCCCCGACAGGGGCTACGAGCAGTACTTC
CDR3: CATTPDRGYEQYF
D: TRBD1
length: 13
size: few
J: TRBJ2-7
V: TRBV2

DNA: TGTGCCAGCAGTTTTTGGCGGGAGACATACAATGAGCAGTTCTTC
CDR3: CASSFWRETYNEQFF
D: TRBD2
length: 15
size: .
J: TRBJ2-1
V: TRBV28

DNA: TGTGCCAGCAGCTTGGGGACAGGCCACTCTGGGGCCAACGTCCTGACTTTC
CDR3: CASSLGTGHSGANVLTF
D: TRBD1
length: 17
size: .
J: TRBJ2-6
V: TRBV5-4

DNA: TGTGCCAGCAGTTACTCGGGCAACGGCTACTACGAGCAGTACTTC
CDR3: CASSYSGNGYYEQYF
D: .
length: 15
size: .
J: TRBJ2-7
V: TRBV6-5

DNA: TGTGCCAGCAGTTACATCGGGGGGGGCACAGATACGCAGTATTTT
CDR3: CASSYIGGGTDTQYF
D: TRBD2
length: 15
size: .
J: TRBJ2-3
V: TRBV6-5

DNA: TGTGCCAGTAGTACCAGGGATACCTACGAGCAGTACTTC
CDR3: CASSTRDTYEQYF
D: .
length: 13
size: .
J: TRBJ2-7
V: TRBV19

DNA: TGCAGCGTTGAAGGTGCCGTCCCGGGAGAGCAGTACTTC
CDR3: CSVEGAVPGEQYF
D: .
length: 13
size: .
J: TRBJ2-7
V: TRBV29-1

DNA: TGTGCCAGCAGCACCGGTGTAGGGGCGGGGTCCTACGAGCAGTACTTC
CDR3: CASSTGVGAGSYEQYF
D: .
length: 16
size: .
J: TRBJ2-7
V: TRBV9

DNA: TGTGCCTGGAGTCAAGGCAGGGGAATGAATGGCTACACCTTC
CDR3: CAWSQGRGMNGYTF
D: .
length: 14
size: .
J: TRBJ1-2
V: TRBV30

DNA: TGTGCCAGCAGTTTAGATGGCCAGGGGGTTGAAGCTTTCTTT
CDR3: CASSLDGQGVEAFF
D: TRBD1
length: 14
size: once
J: TRBJ1-1
V: TRBV27

DNA: TGTGCCAGTAGTATCCCTCCCGGTTATGGCTACACCTTC
CDR3: CASSIPPGYGYTF
D: .
length: 13
size: .
J: TRBJ1-2
V: TRBV19

DNA: TGTGCCAGCGGTGAGGGCTTCCTATGGGATGGCTACACCTTC
CDR3: CASGEGFLWDGYTF
D: .
length: 14
size: .
J: TRBJ1-2
V: TRBV6-5

DNA: TGTGCGGGCGGGAGGCCCTACAATGAGCAGTTCTTC
CDR3: CAGGRPYNEQFF
D: TRBD2
length: 12
size: once
J: TRBJ2-1
V: TRBV30

DNA: TGCAGCGTTGAAGAGGGAGCAGGGGGAAAACTGTTTTTT
CDR3: CSVEEGAGGKLFF
D: TRBD1
length: 13
size: .
J: TRBJ1-4
V: TRBV29-1

DNA: TGTGCCAGCAGCCTTGGGCTACATTACACCGGGGAGCTGTTTTTT
CDR3: CASSLGLHYTGELFF
D: .
length: 15
size: .
J: TRBJ2-2
V: TRBV5-6

DNA: TGTGCCAGCAGTGTCCAGGAGGGGAGCGAGCAGTACTTC
CDR3: CASSVQEGSEQYF
D: .
length: 13
size: .
J: TRBJ2-7
V: TRBV6-4

DNA: TGTGCCAGCAGTTTATTACGTAGCGGGCGGGGTACGCAGTATTTT
CDR3: CASSLLRSGRGTQYF
D: TRBD2
length: 15
size: .
J: TRBJ2-3
V: TRBV28

DNA: TGTGCCAGCAGCACTAGCGGGAGGGTTAATGAGCAGTTCTTC
CDR3: CASSTSGRVNEQFF
D: TRBD2
length: 14
size: .
J: TRBJ2-1
V: TRBV11-3